These T cell receptor beta chains were read from a single sample in a study of breast tumors, draining lymph nodes, adjacent tissues. TCRdb re-analysed the multiplex PCR reads in MiXCR, keeping a single row per CDR3 protein. The table shows 150,000 to 250,000 distinct CDR3 sequences, with approximately 33% occurring only once. The sequenced material came from axillary lymph node tissue. These receptors were collected from a female donor with breast cancer. Some clones in this sample may be carry-over from other donors' samples. The conserved cysteine and the conserved F or W are not part of the CDR3 here. Fields, in order: J gene, V gene, D gene, CDR3 length, CDR3 protein. A D gene is named only where the DNA matches it firmly.

TRBJ1-1 TRBV12-3/TRBV12-4 TRBD1 11 ASTWTGGTEAF
TRBJ1-4 TRBV6-1 TRBD1 13 ASSSLTGRGEKLF
TRBJ1-6 TRBV20-1 TRBD1 12 SAPGTGGNSPLH
TRBJ1-2 TRBV6-1 NA 11 ASSESGWGGYT
TRBJ2-5 TRBV5-4 TRBD2 12 ASSITPGGATQY
TRBJ2-5 TRBV12-3/TRBV12-4 NA 12 ASSSQTGRGTQY
TRBJ2-3 TRBV7-2 NA 13 ASGWNQGSTDTQY
TRBJ2-7 TRBV4-3 TRBD2 13 ASSQYGTSAYEQY
TRBJ2-6 TRBV6-6 NA 15 ASSPSGLGTGANVLT
TRBJ1-1 TRBV6-6 TRBD1 12 ASSLTGSVTEAF
TRBJ1-2 TRBV7-2 NA 13 ASSLARWQGSGYT
TRBJ2-1 TRBV12-3/TRBV12-4 TRBD2 18 ASSPRGLAGGPSSYNEQF
TRBJ2-3 TRBV20-1 TRBD2 14 SARDPRLAGTDTQY
TRBJ2-1 TRBV7-2 NA 13 ASSFTAFQGHEQF